The present TCR beta chain was sequenced within a study of spatial heterogeneity in lung cancer. Study-level information: Alpha-chain sequences were consistently detected less often than beta-chain sequences. Averaged across combinations, each unique TCR and UMI pairing appeared more than ten times in raw reads, which were uncorrected.

From the 5' RACE reads, TCRdb called clonotypes with MiXCR, one entry per CDR3 protein. Found here are approximately 11,000 distinct CDR3 sequences, 13% to 15% of them singletons; the top ten hold roughly 16%. Study-level points and caveats: For expanded intratumoral alpha and beta TCRs, counts tracked tumor mutation counts.

Specified time point: sample taken at primary tumor resection. The donor population consisted of approximately 79 patients with untreated, early-stage non-small cell lung cancer. From tumor, nontumor lung or frozen PBMC, whole RNA was taken unsorted for sequencing. In germline, CDR1 is MNHEY, CDR2 SVGAGI. The CDR3 has 14 residues. V lost 6 bases, J lost 7 bases, and 18 bases lay in between. By sample share, this clonotype is medium-sized (0.01 to 0.1%). Antigen: not known. The sample consisted of lung tumor tissue, taken at surgery. The origin of this receptor is a male donor with early-stage non-small cell lung cancer. The V call is TRBV6-5, the J call TRBJ1-2; tentatively, D is TRBD1 (6 bases). DNA for the CDR3: TGTGCCAGCAGGACGCCTCTGGGGGCCGGTGGCTACACCTTC. Translated, it gives CASRTPLGAGGYTF.